The 28 T cell receptor delta chains given below trace back to one sample, sequenced in a study of gamma-delta T cells after stem cell transplantation. TCRdb fed the RT-PCR reads to CATT. The profile shows 13,000 to 15,000 delta-chain clones, roughly 30% of them singletons. The sequenced sample consisted of gamma-delta T cells. The receptors here all came from a human donor. It is not recorded whose cells these are; they may come from a transplant donor.

As for this clone: A junction boundary mismatches the germline segment, possibly from a read error. The chain employs TRDV1 and TRDJ1; D may be TRDD2 (6 bases). CDR1 and CDR2 from the germline V gene are TSWWSYY and QGS. This CDR3 has 19 residues. The CDR3: CAIGERIPRGWALTDKLIF. In nucleotides, the CDR3 is TGTGCTATTGGGGAACGCATTCCTAGGGGCTGGGCGCTCACCGATAAACTCATCTTT.

This clone was found a few times. This chain links TRDV1 with TRDJ1; D may be TRDD3 (5 bases). V lost 3 bases, J lost 0 bases, and 23 bases lay in between. Per the germline V gene, CDR1 is TSWWSYY and CDR2 is QGS. The CDR3 consists of 19 residues. The CDR3 here is CALGEHLARYTGDTDKLIF. The DNA for the CDR3 is TGTGCTCTTGGGGAGCATCTGGCCCGGTATACTGGAGACACCGATAAACTCATCTTT.

This chain connects TRDV1 to TRDJ2; 7 nucleotides match TRDD3. The CDR3 has 23 residues. Germline V gives CDR1 TSWWSYY, CDR2 QGS. The V segment lost 3 bases and the J segment 0 bases; nucleotides outside the gene matches: 25. Here the CDR3 DNA reads TGTGCTCTTGGGGACCTGGGCCCCTACAGAACAACTGTGGGATACCCTTTGACAGCACAACTCTTCTTT. Translation gives CALGDLGPYRTTVGYPLTAQLFF.

The J gene is TRDJ1, the V gene TRDV3, with 10 positions matching TRDD3. CDR1 and CDR2 (germline): TVYSNPD, GDNSRS (reference sequence). J lost 1 base, V lost 0 bases, and 14 bases had no gene match. The CDR3 covers 18 residues. The CDR3, as DNA: TGTGCCTTTAGGGACATCGGGGGATACGCAAGGATCACCGATAAACTCATCTTT. Its protein is CAFRDIGGYARITDKLIF.

This chain joins TRDV2 and TRDJ1; TRDD3 aligns across 12 bases. This CDR3 is built from 17 residues. Germline V gene lookup returns CDR1 GEAIGNYY and CDR2 EKD. V shed 5 bases and J 1 base; nucleotides not matched to a gene: 10. The CDR3 DNA sequence: TGTGCCTGTGGGGTTCGCTGGGGGATACGCGTCACCGATAAACTCATCTTT. The encoded protein is CACGVRWGIRVTDKLIF.

The rearrangement joins TRDV1 to TRDJ2, with D unresolved. The V gene's germline CDR1 is TSWWSYY and CDR2 QGS. V was pared by 0 bases and J by 2 bases, with 25 bases between. CDR3 length: 21 residues. CDR3 bases: TGTGCTCTTGGGGAACTCCCCAATCGGAGAATAAGCCACAGCTTGACAGCACAACTCTTCTTT. It specifies CALGELPNRRISHSLTAQLFF.

The gene calls are TRDV1 and TRDJ2; D might be TRDD2 or TRDD3, each matching 5 bases. Germline CDR1 and CDR2: TSWWSYY and QGS. Trimming took off 8 bases at V and 0 bases at J, with 28 bases between the two ends. The CDR3 is made up of 20 amino acids. The CDR3 DNA reads as TGTGCTCTTCATGCTTCCCTTCACGGGGGGGGTAAAGCTTTGACAGCACAACTCTTCTTT. Its translation: CALHASLHGGGKALTAQLFF.

The chain couples TRAV29/DV5 to TRDJ2, with 7 bases matching TRDD3. The CDR3 is 17 amino acids. The trim removed 2 bases at V and 3 bases at J, leaving 13 bases unmatched. Per the germline V gene, CDR1 is NSMFDY and CDR2 is ISSIKDK. CDR3 coding DNA: TGTGCAGCAAGTTCCTGGGGGGGCACCCATCTGACAGCACAACTCTTCTTT. This encodes CAASSWGGTHLTAQLFF.

This clone occurred a few times. V usage is TRDV1 and J usage is TRDJ1; 8 nucleotides align to TRDD3. The CDR3 loop spans 17 amino acids. V lost 3 bases and J lost 4; bases outside the gene matches: 13. The germline V gene encodes CDR1 TSWWSYY and CDR2 QGS. The CDR3 DNA reads as TGTGCTCTTGGGGATCCTTGTACTGGGGGTCGCGGCGATAAACTCATCTTT. Translating gives CALGDPCTGGRGDKLIF.

V and J are TRDV2 and TRDJ3; no firm D call. V was clipped by 4 bases and J by 0 bases, with 15 bases between them. The CDR3 runs to 18 residues. Germline CDR1 and CDR2: GEAIGNYY and EKD. The CDR3 sequence is CACETAGPLSWDTRQMFF. CDR3 DNA: TGTGCCTGTGAGACCGCGGGGCCGCTCTCCTGGGACACCCGACAGATGTTTTTC.

The rearrangement links TRDV1 to TRDJ1; no firm D call. Germline CDR1 reads TSWWSYY; CDR2 reads QGS. V lost 1 base and J 1 base, leaving 22 bases between the germline ends. The CDR3 has 19 amino acids. The CDR3 reads CALGERSGGVSWFTDKLIF. CDR3 nucleotides: TGTGCTCTTGGGGAACGCTCCGGAGGGGTGTCCTGGTTCACCGATAAACTCATCTTT.

The J gene is TRDJ2, the V gene TRAV29/DV5, with 8 bases lining up with TRDD3. V shed 0 bases and J 5 bases; nucleotides not matched to a gene: 3. The CDR3 is 14 residues long. Looked up from germline, CDR1 is NSMFDY and CDR2 is ISSIKDK. CDR3 in DNA: TGTGCAGCAAGCGGGGGGGGGATAACAGCACAACTCTTCTTT. This encodes CAASGGGITAQLFF.

This clone was counted a few times. This chain uses TRAV29/DV5 with TRDJ1, with TRDD2 matching 7 bases. V was pared by 2 bases and J by 2 bases, with 24 bases of the junction left unmatched. This CDR3 has 20 amino acids. Germline V gene data show CDR1 as NSMFDY and CDR2 as ISSIKDK. The CDR3 reads CAARTFSYGPLGLITDKLIF. CDR3 nucleotides: TGTGCAGCAAGGACCTTTTCCTACGGGCCGCTGGGACTCATAACCGATAAACTCATCTTT.

This clone was counted a few times. The rearrangement links TRDV1 to TRDJ1; 9 positions match TRDD2. The junction had 21 bases not matched to a gene; V was cut back by 1 base and J by 3 bases. The CDR3 sequence is 21 residues long. From germline, CDR1 is TSWWSYY and CDR2 QGS. CDR3 sequence (DNA): TGTGCTCTTGGGGAACCCGCCTTCCTACTTCTCTGGGGATGGGGTTCCGATAAACTCATCTTT. It codes for CALGEPAFLLLWGWGSDKLIF.

The chain is built from TRDV1 and TRDJ1, with D unclear. The V gene's germline CDR1 is TSWWSYY and CDR2 QGS. This CDR3 is 15 amino acids long. V shed 0 bases and J shed 2 bases, with 10 bases lying between them. The DNA of the CDR3 is TGTGCTCTTGGGGAACTACCGGGAAGGACCGATAAACTCATCTTT. This gives the protein CALGELPGRTDKLIF.

A remark on this clone: Within the sample, other DNA sequences also encode this same CDR3. The V and J genes are TRDV2 and TRDJ3; 13 bases line up with TRDD3. This CDR3 is built from 20 residues. Per the germline V gene, CDR1 is GEAIGNYY and CDR2 is EKD. Losses at the gene ends were 5 bases for V and 0 bases for J; bases not matched to a gene: 9. CDR3 in amino acids: CACALRTGGYGSWDTRQMFF. The CDR3 nucleotides read TGTGCCTGTGCCCTTCGTACTGGGGGATACGGCTCCTGGGACACCCGACAGATGTTTTTC.

To note about this clone: A much more abundant neighbour one base away suggests this may be a read error. This sample includes further DNA sequences coding for the same CDR3. V usage is TRDV2 and J usage is TRDJ3; 8 bases match TRDD3. V shed 0 bases, J shed 0 bases, and the junction held 6 bases outside the gene matches. CDR3 length equals 19 residues. CDR1 and CDR2 from the germline V gene are GEAIGNYY and EKD. CDR3 coding DNA: TGTGCCTGTGACACCGTACTGGGGGTAAGCTCCTGGGACACCCGACAGATGTTTTTC. Translated: CACDTVLGVSSWDTRQMFF.

The table lists this clone with a few counts. This chain joins TRDV3 and TRDJ1; D gene uncertain. Trimming removed 1 base at V and 0 bases at J, with 12 bases between. This CDR3 is 14 amino acids long. Germline lookup yields CDR1 TVYSNPD and CDR2 GDNSRS (reference sequence). The CDR3 sequence is CAFNRKLDTDKLIF. The CDR3 DNA follows: TGTGCCTTTAACAGAAAGCTGGACACCGATAAACTCATCTTT.

CDR3 amino acids: CACDRKVGYLNTDKLIF. The CDR3 region has the DNA TGTGCCTGTGACAGGAAGGTTGGGTACCTGAACACCGATAAACTCATCTTT. The chain links TRDV2 to TRDJ1; D gene ambiguous. CDR1 and CDR2 from the germline V gene are GEAIGNYY and EKD. This CDR3 region has 17 residues. V lost 2 bases, J lost 0 bases, and 18 bases lay in between.

The chain combines TRDV3 with TRDJ1; D gene uncertain. Germline lookup yields CDR1 TVYSNPD and CDR2 GDNSRS (reference sequence). Trimming pared 2 bases from V and 1 base from J, leaving 8 bases between. CDR3 size: 12 residues. CDR3 DNA: TGTGCCTTTCCGGAGTCCACCGATAAACTCATCTTT. As protein: CAFPESTDKLIF.

This clone turned up a few times. V usage is TRDV1 and J usage is TRDJ3; 11 bases are shared with TRDD3. The trim removed 5 bases at V and 2 bases at J, leaving 20 bases unmatched. CDR1 is TSWWSYY, CDR2 QGS, per germline. The CDR3 has 23 amino acids. CDR3 sequence: CALGYAFLLGDKILTWDTRQMFF. CDR3 DNA: TGTGCTCTTGGGTACGCCTTCCTACTGGGGGATAAGATACTAACCTGGGACACCCGACAGATGTTTTTC.

To note about this clone: At one end, the junction sequence differs from germline, possibly due to a read error. Other DNA sequences in this sample translate to the same CDR3. The chain employs TRAV29/DV5 and TRDJ1, with D perhaps TRDD3 (6 bases). The CDR3 has 14 amino acids. Germline-derived CDR1 and CDR2 are NSMFDY and ISSIKDK. The CDR3 region is CAANGGRYTDKLIF. The CDR3 DNA follows: TGCGCAGCAAACGGGGGGAGGTACACCGATAAACTCATCTTT.

The CDR3 region has the DNA TGTGCTCTTGGGGAACTCGACCCTTCATCGGGGGATTATAAACTCATCTTT. It yields the protein CALGELDPSSGDYKLIF. The V gene is TRDV1, the J gene TRDJ1; 7 bases fit TRDD3. V lost 0 bases and J lost 6; bases outside the gene matches: 13. CDR3 length: 17 amino acids. Germline assignment: CDR1 TSWWSYY and CDR2 QGS.

V is TRDV1 and J is TRDJ1; 8 bases map to TRDD3. CDR3 length: 22 amino acids. The germline CDR1 and CDR2 sequences are TSWWSYY and QGS. With V trimmed by 4 bases and J by 6 bases, 31 bases remained unmatched. The CDR3 coding sequence is TGTGCTCTTGGGGCCTTAGGCGTTTCCGAACTCTACGGGGGATATGGGTTCAATAAACTCATCTTT. It yields the protein CALGALGVSELYGGYGFNKLIF.

The chain combines TRDV1 with TRDJ1; D call uncertain. Germline loops: CDR1 TSWWSYY, CDR2 QGS. The CDR3 has 13 residues. Trimming shortened V by 0 bases and J by 8 bases, and 10 bases separated the two germline ends. CDR3 protein: CALGELLPTKLIF. CDR3 nucleotide sequence: TGTGCTCTTGGGGAACTACTCCCGACAAAACTCATCTTT.

This clone was counted between two and nine times. The J gene is TRDJ1, the V gene TRDV1; D may correspond to TRDD2 or TRDD3 (6 bases each). Germline V CDR1 and CDR2: TSWWSYY, QGS. V was trimmed by 0 bases and J by 3 bases, leaving 41 bases between them. The CDR3 consists of 25 residues. The CDR3 coding sequence is TGTGCTCTTGGGGAACTAGCTGGAAGGCCTTCCAGACATTGGTGGGGGCCTCGGGGGTCCGATAAACTCATCTTT. Its protein product is CALGELAGRPSRHWWGPRGSDKLIF.

By share, this clone counts as medium-sized. V usage is TRDV2 and J usage is TRDJ3; 8 bases match TRDD3. The trim removed 2 bases at V and 2 bases at J, leaving 1 base unmatched. The CDR3 totals 16 residues. CDR1 GEAIGNYY and CDR2 EKD come from the germline V gene. The CDR3 loop reads CACDRDTPWDTRQMFF. CDR3 nucleotides: TGTGCCTGTGACAGGGATACGCCCTGGGACACCCGACAGATGTTTTTC.

The rearrangement uses TRDV2 and TRDJ3, with 9 nucleotides matching TRDD3. CDR1 is GEAIGNYY, CDR2 EKD, per germline. After removal of 3 bases from V and 18 bases from J, the junction contained 29 bases not matched to a gene. This CDR3 region has 20 residues. For the CDR3, the DNA is TGTGCCTGTGACCCCGTACTGGGGGACCTTAACTACTGTGACAACCGCCCGATGTTTTTC. Its protein product is CACDPVLGDLNYCDNRPMFF.